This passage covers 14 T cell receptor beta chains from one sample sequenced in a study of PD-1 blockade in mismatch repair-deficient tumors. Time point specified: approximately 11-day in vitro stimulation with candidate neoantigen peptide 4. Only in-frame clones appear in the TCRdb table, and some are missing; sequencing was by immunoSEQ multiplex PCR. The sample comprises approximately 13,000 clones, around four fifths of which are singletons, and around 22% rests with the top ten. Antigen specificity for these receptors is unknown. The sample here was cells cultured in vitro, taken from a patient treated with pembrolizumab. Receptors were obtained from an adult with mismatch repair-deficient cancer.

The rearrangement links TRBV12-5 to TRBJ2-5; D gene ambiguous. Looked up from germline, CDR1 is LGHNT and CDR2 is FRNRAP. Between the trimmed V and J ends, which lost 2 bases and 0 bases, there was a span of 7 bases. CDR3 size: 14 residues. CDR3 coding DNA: TGTGCTAGTGGTTTGAGCAGGTACCAAGAGACCCAGTACTTC. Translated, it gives CASGLSRYQETQYF.

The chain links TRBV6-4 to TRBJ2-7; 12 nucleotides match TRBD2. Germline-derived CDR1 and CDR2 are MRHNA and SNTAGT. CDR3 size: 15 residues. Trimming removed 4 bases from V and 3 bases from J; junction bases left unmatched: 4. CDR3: CASSVELAGGYEQYF. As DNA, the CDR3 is TGTGCCAGCAGTGTAGAACTAGCGGGAGGCTACGAGCAGTACTTC.

The CDR3 loop reads CASSPNRDGELFF. As DNA, the CDR3 is TGTGCCAGCTCACCTAACAGGGACGGGGAGCTGTTTTTT. The rearrangement links TRBV18 to TRBJ2-2, with a tentative D call TRBD1 (6 bases). The CDR3 has 13 amino acids. Trimming left V 3 bases short and J 7 bases short, with 9 bases between. Germline CDR1 reads KGHSH; CDR2 reads LQKENI.

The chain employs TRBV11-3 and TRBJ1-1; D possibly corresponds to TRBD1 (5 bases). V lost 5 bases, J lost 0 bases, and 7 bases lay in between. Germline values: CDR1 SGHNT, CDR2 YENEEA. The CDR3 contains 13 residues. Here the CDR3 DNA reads TGTGCCAGCAGCCGGGGGTTGAACACTGAAGCTTTCTTT. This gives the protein CASSRGLNTEAFF.

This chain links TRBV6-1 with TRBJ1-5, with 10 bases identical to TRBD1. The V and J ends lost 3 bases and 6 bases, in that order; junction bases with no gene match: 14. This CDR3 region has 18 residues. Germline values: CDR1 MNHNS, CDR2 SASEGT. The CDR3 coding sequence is TGTGCCAGCAGTGACCCACTGACAGGGGGCGCATTAGGTCAGCCCCAGCATTTT. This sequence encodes CASSDPLTGGALGQPQHF.

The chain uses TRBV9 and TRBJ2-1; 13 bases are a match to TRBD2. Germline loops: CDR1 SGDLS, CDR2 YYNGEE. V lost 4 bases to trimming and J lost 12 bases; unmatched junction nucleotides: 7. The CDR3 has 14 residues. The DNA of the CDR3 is TGTGCCAGCAGCCCCCTACTAGCGGGAGGGACGCAGTTCTTC. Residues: CASSPLLAGGTQFF.

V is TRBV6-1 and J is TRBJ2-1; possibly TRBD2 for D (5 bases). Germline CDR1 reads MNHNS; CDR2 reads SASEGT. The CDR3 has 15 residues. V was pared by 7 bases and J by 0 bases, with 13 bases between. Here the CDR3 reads CASTRSGSSYNEQFF. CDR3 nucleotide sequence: TGTGCCAGCACTCGGTCGGGAAGCTCCTACAATGAGCAGTTCTTC.

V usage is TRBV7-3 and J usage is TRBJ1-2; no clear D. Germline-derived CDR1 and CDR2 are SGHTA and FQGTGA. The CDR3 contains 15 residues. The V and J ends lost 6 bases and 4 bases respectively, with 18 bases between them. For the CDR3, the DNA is TGTGCCAGCAGTTTACACGGACGGACGCCCTATGGCTACACCTTC. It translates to CASSLHGRTPYGYTF.

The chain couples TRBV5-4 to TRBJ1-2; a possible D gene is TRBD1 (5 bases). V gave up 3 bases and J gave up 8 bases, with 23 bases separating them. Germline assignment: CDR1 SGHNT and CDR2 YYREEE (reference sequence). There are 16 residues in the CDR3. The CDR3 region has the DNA TGTGCCAGCAGCTCCCCCGAGGGGCTATCGACTAGCGGCTACACCTTC. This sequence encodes CASSSPEGLSTSGYTF.

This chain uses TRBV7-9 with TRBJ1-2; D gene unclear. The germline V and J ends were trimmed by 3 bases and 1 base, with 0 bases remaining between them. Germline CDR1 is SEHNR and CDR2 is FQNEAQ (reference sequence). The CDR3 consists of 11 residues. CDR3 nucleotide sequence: TGTGCCAGCAGCTTTAACTATGGCTACACCTTC. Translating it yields CASSFNYGYTF.

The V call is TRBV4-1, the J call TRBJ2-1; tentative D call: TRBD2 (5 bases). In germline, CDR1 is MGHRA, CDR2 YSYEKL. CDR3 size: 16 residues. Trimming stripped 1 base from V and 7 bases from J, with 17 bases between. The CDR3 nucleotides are TGCGCCAGCAGCCAAGGTCGGGGTACTATTTTAAATGAGCAGTTCTTC. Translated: CASSQGRGTILNEQFF.

The CDR3: CASSEWLGTTGYTF. The CDR3 DNA is TGTGCCAGCAGTGAATGGCTGGGCACGACGGGCTACACCTTC. The V call is TRBV2, the J call TRBJ1-2; the D is unclear. CDR1 is SNHLY and CDR2 is FYNNEI in the germline V gene. The CDR3 has 14 amino acids. Trimming shortened V by 2 bases and J by 8 bases, and 15 bases separated the two germline ends.

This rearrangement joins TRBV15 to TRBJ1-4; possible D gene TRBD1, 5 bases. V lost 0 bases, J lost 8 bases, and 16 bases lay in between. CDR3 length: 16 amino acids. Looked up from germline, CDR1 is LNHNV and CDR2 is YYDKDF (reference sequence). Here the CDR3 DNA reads TGTGCCACCAGCAGAGATCCGGGGGGAGGGGCCGAAAAACTGTTTTTT. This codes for CATSRDPGGGAEKLFF.

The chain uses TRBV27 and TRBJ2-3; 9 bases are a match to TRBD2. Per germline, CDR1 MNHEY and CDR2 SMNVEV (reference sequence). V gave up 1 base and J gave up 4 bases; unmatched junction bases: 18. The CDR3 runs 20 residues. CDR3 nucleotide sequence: TGTGCCAGCAGTTTATTTGGGTTGGGGGCGGGAGGGGGAAATGCAGATACGCAGTATTTT. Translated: CASSLFGLGAGGGNADTQYF.